A single sample gave rise to the 9 T cell receptor beta chains below, sequenced in a study of T cell responses to AZD1222 COVID-19 vaccine. Generated by immunoSEQ multiplex PCR, the TCRdb table keeps only in-frame clones and is missing some. The sample lists roughly 170,000 clones, about 85% seen once, with 2.5% to 3% in the top ten. The sequences come from peripheral blood, collected on day 0 of AZD1222 vaccination. The receptors come from an adult in good health.

The rearrangement joins TRBV5-1 to TRBJ1-3; D call uncertain. There are 16 residues in the CDR3. Germline assignment: CDR1 SGHRS and CDR2 YFSETQ. Trimming removed 0 bases from V and 0 bases from J, with 10 bases in between. The CDR3: CASSLEQPFSGNTIYF. CDR3 nucleotide sequence: TGCGCCAGCAGCTTGGAGCAGCCATTCTCTGGAAACACCATATATTTT. Variable domain in full (rest from reference TRBV5-1 and TRBJ1-3): KAGVTQTPRYLIKTRGQQVTLSCSPISGHRSVSWYQQTPGQGLQFLFEYFSETQRNKGNFPGRFSGRQFSNSRSEMNVSTLELGDSALYLCASSLEQPFSGNTIYFGEGSWLTVV.

This clone was recorded once. The genes are TRBV7-2 and TRBJ2-5; D may correspond to TRBD1 or TRBD2 (7 bases each). The germline V gene has CDR1 SGHTA and CDR2 FQGNSA. V lost 1 base and J lost 7, with 22 bases in between. This CDR3 is 17 amino acids long. The CDR3 loop reads CASSLEVRGRVDVTQYF. CDR3 bases: TGTGCCAGCAGCTTAGAGGTCAGGGGGAGGGTCGATGTGACCCAGTACTTC. Together with reference TRBV7-2 and TRBJ2-5, the CDR3 gives the full variable domain: GAGVSQSPSNKVTEKGKDVELRCDPISGHTALYWYRQSLGQGLEFLIYFQGNSAPDKSGLPSDRFSAERTGGSVSTLTIQRTQQEDSAVYLCASSLEVRGRVDVTQYFGPGTRLLVL.

This CDR3 is CAWSSLDGSYNEQFF. The CDR3 DNA reads as TGTGCCTGGAGTTCTCTGGACGGCTCCTACAATGAGCAGTTCTTC. The rearrangement joins TRBV30 to TRBJ2-1; D gene unclear. Germline values: CDR1 GTSNPN, CDR2 SVGIG (reference sequence). This CDR3 is 15 amino acids long. V was pared by 2 bases and J by 0 bases, with 11 bases between.

This clone has more than one count but fewer than ten. The chain couples TRBV20-1 to TRBJ1-1; tentative D call: TRBD1 (5 bases). The CDR3 runs 11 residues. Deletions cut 5 bases from V and 12 bases from J, with 16 bases between. Germline V CDR1 and CDR2: DFQATT, SNEGSKA (reference sequence). CDR3 protein: CSASAGKITFF. CDR3 DNA sequence: TGCAGTGCTTCGGCAGGGAAGATAACTTTCTTT.

V gene TRBV19 combines with J gene TRBJ2-5; no clear D. The CDR3 extends over 13 amino acids. Germline loops: CDR1 LNHDA, CDR2 SQIVND (reference sequence). Trimming stripped 3 bases from V and 0 bases from J, with 5 bases between. The CDR3 nucleotides are TGTGCCAGTAGTATCCTGAACCAAGAGACCCAGTACTTC. Its protein is CASSILNQETQYF.

The chain couples TRBV27 to TRBJ2-6; D is ambiguous. This CDR3 contains 15 residues. The germline CDR1 and CDR2 sequences are MNHEY and SMNVEV (reference sequence). V lost 4 bases, J lost 0 bases, and 7 bases lay in between. CDR3 nucleotides: TGTGCCAGCAGTTACACCCGCTCTGGGGCCAACGTCCTGACTTTC. Protein sequence: CASSYTRSGANVLTF.

This chain uses TRBV4-1 with TRBJ1-4; a possible D gene is TRBD1 (5 bases). The V end was cut by 2 bases, the J end by 0 bases, with 7 bases between. Germline assignment: CDR1 MGHRA and CDR2 YSYEKL. The CDR3 runs to 15 residues. CDR3 nucleotides: TGCGCCAGCAGCCAACAAGGGGCAACTAATGAAAAACTGTTTTTT. It encodes CASSQQGATNEKLFF.

The genes are TRBV19 and TRBJ2-2; D is possibly TRBD2 (5 bases). The CDR3 is made up of 18 amino acids. Trimming removed 7 bases from V and 5 bases from J, with 26 bases in between. Germline CDR1 reads LNHDA; CDR2 reads SQIVND (reference sequence). The CDR3 sequence: CASTPRLRETLPTGELFF. The CDR3 nucleotides are TGTGCCAGTACCCCCCGTCTCCGGGAAACCTTACCTACCGGGGAGCTGTTTTTT. The complete variable domain, with remaining parts taken from reference TRBV19 and TRBJ2-2, reads DGGITQSPKYLFRKEGQNVTLSCEQNLNHDAMYWYRQDPGQGLRLIYYSQIVNDFQKGDIAEGYSVSREKKESFPLTVTSAQKNPTAFYLCASTPRLRETLPTGELFFGEGSRLTVL.

As DNA, the CDR3 is TGTGCCAGCAATACAGTGAACACCGGGGAGCTGTTTTTT. Its protein is CASNTVNTGELFF. V and J are TRBV2 and TRBJ2-2, with no clear D. Trimming took 7 bases from V and 1 from J, leaving 7 bases between them. In germline, CDR1 is SNHLY, CDR2 FYNNEI. CDR3 length equals 13 residues. Based on the CDR3 plus reference TRBV2 and TRBJ2-2, the full variable domain is EPEVTQTPSHQVTQMGQEVILRCVPISNHLYFYWYRQILGQKVEFLVSFYNNEISEKSEIFDDQFSVERPDGSNFTLKIRSTKLEDSAMYFCASNTVNTGELFFGEGSRLTVL.